This T cell receptor (beta chain) was recovered during a study of tissue T cells after allogeneic stem cell transplantation. V lost 3 bases to trimming and J lost 7 bases, with 7 bases between them. The length of the CDR3 is 12 residues. The germline V gene has CDR1 SGHND and CDR2 FRSKSL. As concerns this clone: The gene names given are mouse names. The read comes to an end 1 residue before the CDR3 does, leaving the germline J gene to fill in the end.

Clones were sequenced by immunoSEQ multiplex PCR, and TCRdb holds only the in-frame ones, with some missing. The sample holds thousands of clones, about half seen once. Specified time point: mouse harvest day 7 after allogeneic transplant. Tail vein injection delivered 10^7 T-cell-depleted bone marrow cells and 10^6 splenic CD5+ T cells. B6 (H2b) cells into BALB/c (H2d) mice; tissues taken at day 7 or 14. This clonotype was sampled from a female BALB/c mouse given C57BL/6 T cells with graft-versus-host disease after an allogeneic hematopoietic cell transplant. The sequencing input was lymph node tissue. V is TRBV15 and J is TRBJ2-1, with D possibly matching TRBD1 (6 bases). CDR3 amino acids: CASSFQGAEQFF. The CDR3 bases that were read are TGTGCCAGCAGTTTCCAGGGGGCTGAGCAGTTC.